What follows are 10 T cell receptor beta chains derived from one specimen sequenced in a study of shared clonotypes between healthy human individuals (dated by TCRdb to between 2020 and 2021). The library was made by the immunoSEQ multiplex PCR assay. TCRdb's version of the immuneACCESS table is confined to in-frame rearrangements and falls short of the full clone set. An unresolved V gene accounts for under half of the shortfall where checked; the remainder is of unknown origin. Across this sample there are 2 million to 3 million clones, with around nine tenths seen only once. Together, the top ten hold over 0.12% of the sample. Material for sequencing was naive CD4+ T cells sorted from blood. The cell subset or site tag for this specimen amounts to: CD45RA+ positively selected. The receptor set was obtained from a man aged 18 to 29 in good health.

The CDR3 loop is CASSVDSNTSPQHF. The CDR3 DNA is TGTGCCAGCAGCGTAGACAGCAATACGTCCCCCCAGCATTTT. The chain carries TRBV9 and TRBJ1-5; no firm D call. The CDR3 consists of 14 residues. In germline, CDR1 is SGDLS, CDR2 YYNGEE. V lost 0 bases and J 10 bases, leaving 14 bases between the germline ends. The full variable domain, its missing parts supplied by reference TRBV9 and TRBJ1-5, is DSGVTQTPKHLITATGQRVTLRCSPRSGDLSVYWYQQSLDQGLQFLIQYYNGEERAKGNILERFSAQQFPDLHSELNLSSLELGDSALYFCASSVDSNTSPQHFGDGTRLSIL.

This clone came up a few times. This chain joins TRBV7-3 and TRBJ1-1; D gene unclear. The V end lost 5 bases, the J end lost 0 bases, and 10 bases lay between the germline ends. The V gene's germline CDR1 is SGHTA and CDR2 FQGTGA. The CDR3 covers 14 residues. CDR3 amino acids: CASSPKSVNTEAFF. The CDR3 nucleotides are TGTGCCAGCAGCCCCAAAAGCGTGAACACTGAAGCTTTCTTT.

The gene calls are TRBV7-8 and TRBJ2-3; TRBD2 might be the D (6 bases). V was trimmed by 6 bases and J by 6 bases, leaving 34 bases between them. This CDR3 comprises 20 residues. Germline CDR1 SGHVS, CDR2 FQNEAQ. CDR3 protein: CASSFTRSRGVWGDKDTQYF. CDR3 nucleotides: TGTGCCAGCAGTTTCACCCGCAGCCGCGGGGTTTGGGGCGATAAGGATACGCAGTATTTT. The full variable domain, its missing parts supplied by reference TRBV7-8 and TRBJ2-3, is GAGVSQSPRYKVAKRGQDVALRCDPISGHVSLFWYQQALGQGPEFLTYFQNEAQLDKSGLPSDRFFAERPEGSVSTLKIQRTQQEDSAVYLCASSFTRSRGVWGDKDTQYFGPGTRLTVL.

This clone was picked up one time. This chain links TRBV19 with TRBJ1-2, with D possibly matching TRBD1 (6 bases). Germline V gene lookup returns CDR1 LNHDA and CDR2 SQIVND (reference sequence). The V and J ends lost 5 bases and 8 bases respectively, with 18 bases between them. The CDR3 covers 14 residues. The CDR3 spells CASSPIQGTVGYTF. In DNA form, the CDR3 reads TGTGCCAGTAGTCCGATCCAGGGGACGGTGGGCTACACCTTC.

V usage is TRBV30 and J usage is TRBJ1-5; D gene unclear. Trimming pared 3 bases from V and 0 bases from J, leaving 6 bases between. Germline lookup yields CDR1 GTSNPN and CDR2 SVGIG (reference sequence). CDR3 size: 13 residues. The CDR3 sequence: CAWRQNSNQPQHF. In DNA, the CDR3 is TGTGCCTGGAGACAGAATAGCAATCAGCCCCAGCATTTT.

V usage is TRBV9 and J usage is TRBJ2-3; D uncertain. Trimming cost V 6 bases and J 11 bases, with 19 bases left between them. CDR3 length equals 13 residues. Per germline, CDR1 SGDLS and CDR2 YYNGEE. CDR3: CASKNLEQSEQYF. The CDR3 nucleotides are TGTGCCAGCAAGAATCTGGAACAAAGCGAGCAGTATTTT.

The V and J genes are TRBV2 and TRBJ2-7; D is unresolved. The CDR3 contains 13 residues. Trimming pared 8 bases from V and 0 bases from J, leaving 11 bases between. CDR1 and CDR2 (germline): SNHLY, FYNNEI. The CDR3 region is CASSSVFSYEQYF. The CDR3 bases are TGTGCCAGCTCGTCCGTATTCTCCTACGAGCAGTACTTC.

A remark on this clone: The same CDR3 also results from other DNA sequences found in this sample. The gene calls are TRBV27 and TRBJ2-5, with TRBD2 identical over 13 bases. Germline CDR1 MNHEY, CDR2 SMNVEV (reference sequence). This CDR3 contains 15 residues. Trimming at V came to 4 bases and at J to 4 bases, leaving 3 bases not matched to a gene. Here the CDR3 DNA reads TGTGCCAGCAGTTCGGGACTAGCGGGACTAGAGACCCAGTACTTC. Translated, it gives CASSSGLAGLETQYF.

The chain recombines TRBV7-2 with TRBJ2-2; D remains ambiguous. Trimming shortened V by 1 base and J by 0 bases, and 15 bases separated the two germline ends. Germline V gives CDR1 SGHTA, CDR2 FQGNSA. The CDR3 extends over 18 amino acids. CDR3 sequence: CASSLVSIGGTNTGELFF. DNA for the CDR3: TGTGCCAGCAGCTTAGTTTCGATTGGCGGAACGAACACCGGGGAGCTGTTTTTT.

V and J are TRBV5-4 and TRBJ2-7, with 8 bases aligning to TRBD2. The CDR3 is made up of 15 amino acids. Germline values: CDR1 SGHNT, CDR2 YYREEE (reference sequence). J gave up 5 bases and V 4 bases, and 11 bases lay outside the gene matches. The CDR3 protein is CASSPGGGNKDEQYF. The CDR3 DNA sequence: TGTGCCAGCAGCCCCGGGGGGGGCAACAAGGACGAGCAGTACTTC.